The 18 T cell receptor beta chains below all came from one sample that was sequenced in a study of spatial heterogeneity in lung cancer. Time point in this sample: sample taken at primary tumor resection. No cell sorting; template was whole RNA from tumor, lung tissue or PBMC. TCRdb used MiXCR to reprocess the 5' RACE reads, holding one entry per CDR3 protein. The sample includes 89,000 or so distinct CDR3 sequences, under 25% seen only once; the top ten take around 6.6%. The material sequenced was PBMCs, taken at surgery. These receptors were collected from a male donor with early-stage non-small cell lung cancer.

The rearrangement links TRBV27 to TRBJ1-5, with D perhaps TRBD1 (6 bases). The CDR3 has 16 amino acids. CDR1 is MNHEY, CDR2 SMNVEV, per germline (reference sequence). V lost 2 bases, J lost 3 bases, and 14 bases lay in between. The CDR3 DNA follows: TGTGCCAGCAGTTTAACCCCACCAGGGGCCAATCAGCCCCAGCATTTT. Amino acid sequence: CASSLTPPGANQPQHF.

This clonotype came up many times. The gene calls are TRBV12-3 or TRBV12-4 and TRBJ2-2, with TRBD1 matching over 9 bases. This CDR3 contains 15 residues. V trimming: 3 bases; J trimming: 5 bases; junction bases outside the gene matches: 4. The CDR3 DNA reads as TGTGCCAGCAGTTTGGGACAGGGAGGGACCGGGGAGCTGTTTTTT. Its translation is CASSLGQGGTGELFF.

This clonotype showed up just a few times. V usage is TRBV2 and J usage is TRBJ2-2, with D hard to call. The CDR3 has 14 amino acids. Germline assignment: CDR1 SNHLY and CDR2 FYNNEI. V lost 4 bases and J 6 bases, leaving 12 bases between the germline ends. The CDR3 protein is CASSAGPPPGELFF. The CDR3 DNA follows: TGTGCCAGCAGTGCGGGCCCCCCACCCGGGGAGCTGTTTTTT. Full variable domain (rest looked up from reference TRBV2 and TRBJ2-2): EPEVTQTPSHQVTQMGQEVILRCVPISNHLYFYWYRQILGQKVEFLVSFYNNEISEKSEIFDDQFSVERPDGSNFTLKIRSTKLEDSAMYFCASSAGPPPGELFFGEGSRLTVL.

V usage is TRBV7-2 and J usage is TRBJ2-7, with 8 nucleotides matching TRBD1. Germline V gives CDR1 SGHTA, CDR2 FQGNSA. Trimming at V came to 5 bases and at J to 6 bases, leaving 6 bases not matched to a gene. This CDR3 spans 13 amino acids. This CDR3 reads CASSPGQALEQYF. The CDR3 DNA reads TGTGCCAGCAGCCCGGGACAGGCCCTCGAGCAGTACTTC.

This clonotype has just a few counts. The chain uses TRBV9 and TRBJ2-2, with 12 positions matching TRBD2. Germline V gene data show CDR1 as SGDLS and CDR2 as YYNGEE. The CDR3 length is 15 residues. Losses at the gene ends were 3 bases for V and 6 bases for J; bases not matched to a gene: 3. Here the CDR3 DNA reads TGTGCCAGCAGCGAACTAGCGGGAGGCTCCGGGGAGCTGTTTTTT. Protein product: CASSELAGGSGELFF.

The CDR3 region has the DNA TGTGCCAGCAGTTTCGGCAGGTTAAACACTGAAGCTTTCTTT. As protein: CASSFGRLNTEAFF. The V call is TRBV12-3 or TRBV12-4, the J call TRBJ1-1; D not resolved. V lost 3 bases to trimming and J lost 2 bases, with 10 bases between them. The CDR3 contains 14 residues.

This clonotype was counted a few times. This chain connects TRBV18 to TRBJ2-3; 7 bases are a match to TRBD1. The trim removed 3 bases at V and 5 bases at J, leaving 8 bases unmatched. Germline values: CDR1 KGHSH, CDR2 LQKENI. The CDR3 runs 15 residues. CDR3 nucleotides: TGTGCCAGCTCACCCTCGGCAGGGGGTTTAGATACGCAGTATTTT. Translated: CASSPSAGGLDTQYF.

V usage is TRBV29-1 and J usage is TRBJ2-2; 8 bases match TRBD1. Trimming cost V 7 bases and J 0 bases; bases outside gene matches: 4. In germline, CDR1 is SQVTM, CDR2 ANQGSEA. CDR3 length equals 14 residues. DNA of the CDR3: TGCAGCGCCGGGACAGGAGCGAACACCGGGGAGCTGTTTTTT. Protein: CSAGTGANTGELFF.

In its sample, this clonotype was seen a few times. The rearrangement links TRBV30 to TRBJ2-6, with D hard to call. V gave up 1 base and J gave up 0 bases, with 7 bases separating them. The CDR3 consists of 15 residues. CDR1 is GTSNPN and CDR2 is SVGIG in the germline V gene (reference sequence). CDR3 loop: CAWSAQNSGANVLTF. The CDR3 nucleotides read TGTGCCTGGAGTGCGCAGAACTCTGGGGCCAACGTCCTGACTTTC.

CDR3 residues: CSVFNTINEQFF. In DNA form, the CDR3 reads TGCAGCGTTTTTAACACTATCAATGAGCAGTTCTTC. V gene TRBV29-1 combines with J gene TRBJ2-1, with D unclear. The ends were cut back, 5 bases at V and 6 bases at J, with 11 bases in the middle. Germline V gene data show CDR1 as SQVTM and CDR2 as ANQGSEA. The CDR3 is 12 residues long.

Only a few counts were recorded for this clonotype. The CDR3 loop is CSVPGAANYGYTF. CDR3 bases: TGCAGCGTCCCGGGAGCCGCAAACTATGGCTACACCTTC. The V call is TRBV29-1, the J call TRBJ1-2; no clear D gene. This CDR3 region has 13 residues. The V gene's germline CDR1 is SQVTM and CDR2 ANQGSEA. Trimming took off 6 bases at V and 2 bases at J, with 13 bases between the two ends.

The chain carries TRBV7-8 and TRBJ2-7; 8 bases are a match to TRBD2. The CDR3 contains 16 residues. Germline V CDR1 and CDR2: SGHVS, FQNEAQ. Trimming at V came to 5 bases and at J to 5 bases, leaving 14 bases not matched to a gene. The CDR3 sequence is CASSPLFSGMAHEQYF. CDR3 DNA: TGTGCCAGCAGCCCGCTTTTTAGCGGGATGGCCCACGAGCAGTACTTC.

The chain is built from TRBV6-1 and TRBJ1-2; D ambiguous. Trimming removed 4 bases from V and 6 bases from J, with 12 bases in between. The CDR3 is 13 residues long. CDR1 and CDR2 from the germline V gene are MNHNS and SASEGT. The CDR3 is CASSAEGEHGYTF. CDR3 bases: TGTGCCAGCAGTGCCGAAGGAGAGCATGGCTACACCTTC.

This clonotype was counted between two and nine times. This chain links TRBV6-2 or TRBV6-3 with TRBJ1-1; D may be TRBD1 (6 bases). The V gene lost 2 bases and the J gene lost 4 bases, with 14 bases spanning the gap. The CDR3 spans 15 residues. The germline V gene encodes CDR1 MNHEY and CDR2 SVGEGT. The CDR3 protein is CASSYGGAGATEAFF. CDR3 bases: TGTGCCAGCAGTTACGGGGGCGCAGGGGCCACTGAAGCTTTCTTT.

This sequence joins TRBV5-4 and TRBJ1-1; TRBD1 matches at 10 bases. The CDR3 is made up of 14 amino acids. From germline, CDR1 is SGHNT and CDR2 YYREEE (reference sequence). J lost 7 bases, V lost 1 base, and 4 bases had no gene match. The CDR3, as DNA: TGTGCCAGCAGCTTGCCGGGACAGGGGAGTGAAGCTTTCTTT. This translates into CASSLPGQGSEAFF.

This clonotype occurred once. The V gene is TRBV12-3 or TRBV12-4, the J gene TRBJ2-7; D tentatively fits TRBD1 or TRBD2 (6 bases each). Trimming took 2 bases from V and 3 from J, leaving 14 bases between them. CDR3 length: 15 amino acids. The CDR3 DNA sequence: TGTGCCAGCAGTTTATCCGCGGGACACCTCTACGAGCAGTACTTC. Amino acid sequence: CASSLSAGHLYEQYF.

J is TRBJ2-7 and V is TRBV21-1. TRBV21-1 is marked as a pseudogene. The CDR3 runs 14 residues. CDR3 coding DNA: TGTGCCAGCAGCGAAGGGGCTAACCACTACGAGCAGTACTTC. Its translation is CASSEGANHYEQYF.

This clonotype was seen more than once but under ten times. The chain recombines TRBV11-3 with TRBJ1-1; 9 bases map to TRBD1. The germline CDR1 and CDR2 sequences are SGHNT and YENEEA. J was trimmed by 1 base and V by 5 bases; bases with no gene match: 5. The CDR3 contains 15 residues. CDR3 in DNA: TGTGCCAGCAGCCCAGGACAGGGGACGAACACTGAAGCTTTCTTT. This codes for CASSPGQGTNTEAFF.